This entry describes one T cell receptor beta chain. The data were taken from a study of shared clonotypes between healthy human individuals. At the level of the study: The donors, a couple of women and a few men, were aged 18 to 49.

TCRdb's copy holds only in-frame clones and misses some; the assay was immunoSEQ multiplex PCR. The sample has some 1.1 million clones, 70% to 80% seen once. The CDR3 consists of 14 residues. The ends were cut back, 7 bases at V and 2 bases at J, with 14 bases in the middle. Germline V gene lookup returns CDR1 SGHRS and CDR2 YFSETQ. The clonotype originates from a man between 18 and 35 years old in good health. Some clones in this sample may be carry-over from other donors' samples. V is TRBV5-1 and J is TRBJ2-3; no reliable D call. Sequenced input: memory CD4+ T cells from PBMCs. Subset defined: CD45RA-negative fraction. The CDR3 sequence: CASWLGGFTDTQYF. CDR3 nucleotides: TGCGCCAGCTGGTTGGGTGGGTTCACAGATACGCAGTATTTT.